The 30 T cell receptor beta chains below were found in one sample sequenced in a study of naive and memory T cell subsets. Adult healthy volunteers gave 2.5 ml peripheral blood for whole-blood RNA. Reverse transcription of blood and skin TCR RNA was primed at alpha and beta constant regions. TCRdb recomputed calls from the 5' RACE reads with MiXCR, one row per CDR3 protein. The sample includes 20,000 to 25,000 distinct CDR3 sequences, about 4% seen only once; the top ten take 7.8%. These receptors all come from a male donor in good health.

This clonotype occurred many times. The genes are TRBV5-4 and TRBJ2-1; D uncertain. Germline V CDR1 and CDR2: SGHNT, YYREEE (reference sequence). This CDR3 has 15 amino acids. Trimming took 0 bases from V and 7 from J, leaving 14 bases between them. This chain's CDR3 is CASSLVGFGFNEQFF. The CDR3 DNA reads TGTGCCAGCAGCTTGGTGGGATTCGGATTTAATGAGCAGTTCTTC.

J is TRBJ2-5 and V is TRBV11-2; 7 bases align to TRBD1. The germline V gene has CDR1 SGHAT and CDR2 FQNNGV. V shed 4 bases and J 5 bases; nucleotides not matched to a gene: 16. There are 17 residues in the CDR3. The CDR3 loop reads CASSYSIGGQQYETQYF. CDR3 coding DNA: TGTGCCAGCAGCTATTCAATAGGGGGCCAACAGTACGAGACCCAGTACTTC.

This clonotype was detected many times. CDR3: CASSIDSETNYGYTF. CDR3 sequence (DNA): TGTGCCAGTAGTATTGACAGCGAAACTAACTATGGCTACACCTTC. V gene TRBV19 combines with J gene TRBJ1-2; D perhaps matches TRBD1 (5 bases). Germline V gene data show CDR1 as LNHDA and CDR2 as SQIVND (reference sequence). The CDR3 runs to 15 residues. Trimming removed 3 bases from V and 0 bases from J, with 11 bases in between.

This chain links TRBV12-3 or TRBV12-4 with TRBJ2-2; tentatively, D is TRBD2 (7 bases). Deletions cut 6 bases from V and 6 bases from J, with 17 bases between. The CDR3 is made up of 15 amino acids. CDR3 coding DNA: TGTGCCAGCAGCACCACAACAGGGAGGGCCGGGGAGCTGTTTTTT. It is translated as CASSTTTGRAGELFF.

By share, this clonotype ranks as large. The V and J genes are TRBV7-9 and TRBJ2-1; no clear D. V was trimmed by 8 bases and J by 4 bases, leaving 18 bases between them. From germline, CDR1 is SEHNR and CDR2 FQNEAQ (reference sequence). The length of the CDR3 is 15 residues. This chain's CDR3 is CASEVNSRPYNEQFF. DNA for the CDR3: TGTGCCAGCGAAGTTAACAGCCGACCATACAATGAGCAGTTCTTC.

This clonotype was seen ten or more times. As DNA, the CDR3 is TGTGCCAGTAGTATAGAAGTGGATACGCAGTATTTT. It codes for CASSIEVDTQYF. The gene calls are TRBV19 and TRBJ2-3; D gene unclear. This CDR3 is 12 amino acids long. V was trimmed by 0 bases and J by 6 bases, leaving 4 bases between them. Germline CDR1 is LNHDA and CDR2 is SQIVND (reference sequence).

This clonotype has a count of ten or more. The gene calls are TRBV7-8 and TRBJ2-3, with D unclear. Trimming took 5 bases from V and 0 from J, leaving 15 bases between them. Germline V gene sequence: CDR1 SGHVS, CDR2 FQNEAQ. CDR3 length: 16 amino acids. The chain's CDR3 is CASSLAPSTSTDTQYF. The CDR3, as DNA: TGTGCCAGCAGCCTGGCTCCGAGCACTAGCACAGATACGCAGTATTTT.

This clonotype was detected ten times or more. This rearrangement joins TRBV14 to TRBJ2-1, with D possibly being TRBD1 (6 bases). The CDR3 covers 16 residues. V was trimmed by 4 bases and J by 4 bases, leaving 17 bases between them. CDR1 and CDR2 (germline): SGHDN, FVKESK. The CDR3 DNA reads as TGTGCCAGCAGCCCTTATCCGGGACATACTTACAATGAGCAGTTCTTC. Amino acid sequence: CASSPYPGHTYNEQFF.

This clonotype came up many times. This chain joins TRBV29-1 and TRBJ2-7; the D gene is possibly TRBD1 (6 bases). This CDR3 spans 16 amino acids. The germline V and J ends were trimmed by 7 bases and 3 bases, with 25 bases remaining between them. Germline values: CDR1 SQVTM, CDR2 ANQGSEA. CDR3 loop: CSARVGVQGNNYEQYF. CDR3 nucleotide sequence: TGCAGCGCCAGAGTAGGGGTACAGGGCAACAACTACGAGCAGTACTTC.

At least ten counts were recorded for this clonotype. The chain has TRBV9 and TRBJ1-2; 8 bases line up with TRBD1. Looked up from germline, CDR1 is SGDLS and CDR2 is YYNGEE. The CDR3 totals 14 residues. The junction had 10 bases not matched to a gene; V was cut back by 4 bases and J by 8 bases. This CDR3 is CASSQGQGSGGYTF. Here the CDR3 DNA reads TGTGCCAGCAGCCAAGGACAGGGCTCAGGGGGCTACACCTTC.

This clonotype has ten or more counts. The rearrangement joins TRBV19 to TRBJ1-1; tentatively, D is TRBD1 (5 bases). Trimming took 4 bases from V and 3 from J, leaving 24 bases between them. The CDR3 runs 18 residues. From germline, CDR1 is LNHDA and CDR2 SQIVND (reference sequence). CDR3 loop: CASSRGSGQGAVDTEAFF. In nucleotides, the CDR3 is TGTGCCAGTAGTAGGGGGTCAGGTCAGGGAGCGGTCGACACTGAAGCTTTCTTT.

This clonotype was detected ten times or more. The rearrangement uses TRBV29-1 and TRBJ1-1; D is unclear. The V and J ends lost 0 bases and 6 bases respectively, with 11 bases between them. In germline, CDR1 is SQVTM, CDR2 ANQGSEA. The CDR3 loop spans 13 amino acids. The DNA for the CDR3 is TGCAGCGTTGAAGATGGGAAGTGGGCTGAAGCTTTCTTT. Amino acid sequence: CSVEDGKWAEAFF.

This clonotype occurred many times. The V gene is TRBV6-4, the J gene TRBJ2-3; TRBD1 agrees at 8 bases. The V segment lost 3 bases and the J segment 4 bases; nucleotides outside the gene matches: 3. The germline V gene has CDR1 MRHNA and CDR2 SNTAGT. CDR3 length equals 14 residues. The CDR3 sequence is CASSEVQGADTQYF. The CDR3 nucleotides read TGTGCCAGCAGTGAGGTACAGGGGGCAGATACGCAGTATTTT.

Ten or more counts support this clonotype. The CDR3 protein is CASSYSGAGLGTQYF. The CDR3, as DNA: TGTGCCAGCAGTTACTCGGGGGCAGGGTTGGGTACGCAGTATTTT. The gene calls are TRBV6-6 and TRBJ2-3; D may be TRBD1 (6 bases). Deletions cut 0 bases from V and 8 bases from J, with 15 bases between. Germline CDR1 reads MNHNY; CDR2 reads SVGAGI (reference sequence). The CDR3 extends over 15 amino acids.

This clonotype is categorized as medium-sized. The chain has TRBV4-1 and TRBJ2-3; 9 bases line up with TRBD2. Germline CDR1 reads MGHRA; CDR2 reads YSYEKL. The V segment lost 1 base and the J segment 6 bases; nucleotides outside the gene matches: 14. This CDR3 has 18 residues. The CDR3 is CASSQGPLRRGGRDTQYF. CDR3 in DNA: TGCGCCAGCAGCCAAGGACCCTTACGGCGGGGGGGCCGGGATACGCAGTATTTT.

There are many counts of this clonotype. This chain connects TRBV5-1 to TRBJ2-7, with D perhaps TRBD2 (5 bases). CDR1 is SGHRS and CDR2 is YFSETQ in the germline V gene. The CDR3 sequence is 14 residues long. V was trimmed by 0 bases and J by 0 bases, leaving 7 bases between them. The CDR3 sequence is CASSLAGSSYEQYF. For the CDR3, the DNA is TGCGCCAGCAGCTTGGCGGGGAGCTCCTACGAGCAGTACTTC. The full variable domain, with the rest looked up from reference TRBV5-1 and TRBJ2-7, is KAGVTQTPRYLIKTRGQQVTLSCSPISGHRSVSWYQQTPGQGLQFLFEYFSETQRNKGNFPGRFSGRQFSNSRSEMNVSTLELGDSALYLCASSLAGSSYEQYFGPGTRLTVT.

Many counts were recorded for this clonotype. The chain couples TRBV15 to TRBJ2-7; the D is unclear. This CDR3 region has 14 residues. V shed 1 base and J shed 7 bases, with 14 bases lying between them. Germline CDR1 is LNHNV and CDR2 is YYDKDF (reference sequence). This CDR3 is CATSRAGNWGEQYF. In DNA form, the CDR3 reads TGTGCCACCAGCAGAGCCGGCAATTGGGGAGAGCAGTACTTC.

This clonotype was observed a few times. The rearrangement links TRBV28 to TRBJ1-2, with 9 bases aligning to TRBD1. The CDR3 contains 15 residues. Germline CDR1 and CDR2: MDHEN and SYDVKM. V shed 0 bases, J shed 2 bases, and the junction held 1 base outside the gene matches. The CDR3 loop reads CASSLWDRGNYGYTF. CDR3 coding DNA: TGTGCCAGCAGTTTATGGGACAGGGGAAACTATGGCTACACCTTC.

The sample holds many counts of this clonotype. The rearrangement uses TRBV7-2 and TRBJ2-2; 10 bases are a match to TRBD1. CDR3 length: 17 amino acids. V gave up 6 bases and J gave up 1 base; unmatched junction bases: 8. Per the germline V gene, CDR1 is SGHTA and CDR2 is FQGNSA. CDR3 protein: CASSISRDRGNTGELFF. CDR3 DNA sequence: TGTGCCAGCAGTATATCAAGGGACAGGGGGAACACCGGGGAGCTGTTTTTT.

This chain links TRBV12-3 or TRBV12-4 with TRBJ2-1, with 9 bases fitting TRBD2. The V and J ends lost 4 bases and 10 bases, in that order; junction bases with no gene match: 5. CDR3 length: 13 residues. Written as DNA, the CDR3 is TGTGCCAGCAGTTCCTTAGCGGGAGACGAGCAGTTCTTC. Translating gives CASSSLAGDEQFF.

In this sample, this clonotype turned up many times. The chain links TRBV29-1 to TRBJ2-1; TRBD2 agrees at 7 bases. CDR1 and CDR2 from the germline V gene are SQVTM and ANQGSEA. CDR3 length equals 16 residues. V gave up 6 bases and J gave up 2 bases; unmatched junction bases: 13. DNA of the CDR3: TGCAGCGTAATCCACGACGGGAGGATTCCCTACAATGAGCAGTTCTTC. Protein sequence: CSVIHDGRIPYNEQFF.

This clonotype has ten or more counts. This chain connects TRBV7-3 to TRBJ2-1, with 9 bases fitting TRBD2. Germline lookup yields CDR1 SGHTA and CDR2 FQGTGA. The V and J ends lost 5 bases and 0 bases, in that order; junction bases with no gene match: 5. This CDR3 spans 16 amino acids. The CDR3 DNA is TGTGCCAGCAGCGTACTAGCGGGTAACTCCTACAATGAGCAGTTCTTC. This gives the protein CASSVLAGNSYNEQFF.

This clonotype came up many times. The chain joins TRBV7-2 to TRBJ1-5; maybe TRBD1 (6 bases). V dropped 6 bases and J dropped 1 base, with 19 bases sitting between them. Germline lookup yields CDR1 SGHTA and CDR2 FQGNSA. There are 17 residues in the CDR3. The CDR3 nucleotides are TGTGCCAGCAGTCTACCAGGCGGGAGGGGGAGCAATCAGCCCCAGCATTTT. It is translated as CASSLPGGRGSNQPQHF.

This clonotype was recorded many times. This chain links TRBV6-6 with TRBJ2-5, with D possibly TRBD1 on 6 matching bases. The CDR3 covers 16 residues. Germline CDR1 reads MNHNY; CDR2 reads SVGAGI (reference sequence). V lost 2 bases and J 3 bases, leaving 16 bases between the germline ends. CDR3 loop: CASSYPLDSRKETQYF. The CDR3 region has the DNA TGTGCCAGCAGTTACCCCCTGGACAGCCGAAAAGAGACCCAGTACTTC.

This clonotype was counted ten times or more. This chain uses TRBV5-4 with TRBJ2-3; 8 bases match TRBD1. The germline gives CDR1 SGHNT, CDR2 YYREEE (reference sequence). Trimming at V came to 3 bases and at J to 2 bases, leaving 8 bases not matched to a gene. This CDR3 is 16 amino acids long. The CDR3 spells CASSWGQDPNTDTQYF. CDR3 DNA sequence: TGTGCCAGCAGCTGGGGACAGGACCCTAACACAGATACGCAGTATTTT. The full variable domain, rest sourced from reference TRBV5-4 and TRBJ2-3, is ETGVTQSPTHLIKTRGQQVTLRCSSQSGHNTVSWYQQALGQGPQFIFQYYREEENGRGNFPPRFSGLQFPNYSSELNVNALELDDSALYLCASSWGQDPNTDTQYFGPGTRLTVL.

This clonotype was recorded many times. CDR3 DNA sequence: TGTGCCAGCAGCTTAGGGCTAGCAAGAAACACCGGGGAGCTGTTTTTT. Protein sequence: CASSLGLARNTGELFF. The J gene is TRBJ2-2, the V gene TRBV7-3; possible D gene TRBD2, 5 bases. The CDR3 covers 16 residues. Trimming removed 2 bases from V and 2 bases from J, with 12 bases in between. Germline values: CDR1 SGHTA, CDR2 FQGTGA.

This clonotype was counted a few times. The chain combines TRBV4-1 with TRBJ2-5, with 12 positions matching TRBD2. The CDR3 extends over 15 amino acids. The ends lost 4 bases at V and 1 base at J; junction bases unmatched: 1. Germline values: CDR1 MGHRA, CDR2 YSYEKL. CDR3 amino acids: CASSRTSGIQETQYF. In DNA, the CDR3 is TGCGCCAGCAGCCGGACTAGCGGGATCCAAGAGACCCAGTACTTC.

This clonotype was counted ten times or more. It is unclear where the CDR3 begins or ends on the DNA, so no DNA is shown, and the CDR3 is as TCRdb lists it. The gene calls are TRBV29-1 and TRBJ1-2. Counting both end residues, the CDR3 totals 12 amino acids. Germline-derived CDR1 and CDR2 are SQVTM and ANQGSEA. Here the CDR3 reads CSVLVFGGGNTF.

This clonotype was observed many times. The chain recombines TRBV6-1 with TRBJ1-1; no reliable D call. Germline V CDR1 and CDR2: MNHNS, SASEGT. This CDR3 comprises 12 residues. Between the trimmed V and J ends, which lost 8 bases and 1 base, there was a span of 8 bases. The CDR3 protein is CASAGGNTEAFF. For the CDR3, the DNA is TGTGCCAGCGCGGGCGGGAACACTGAAGCTTTCTTT.

This clonotype occurred many times. V is TRBV27 and J is TRBJ1-1; 7 bases fit TRBD1. CDR3 length: 15 amino acids. Germline V gene sequence: CDR1 MNHEY, CDR2 SMNVEV (reference sequence). The V and J ends lost 6 bases and 1 base, in that order; junction bases with no gene match: 8. The CDR3 DNA reads TGTGCCAGCAGGATCACCGGGACAGCGAACACTGAAGCTTTCTTT. Protein: CASRITGTANTEAFF.